The entry that follows covers one TCR beta chain sequence. This specimen comes from a study of blood T cell repertoires in COVID-19. Study at large: PBMCs, B-cell-depleted T cells, or T cells provided the cDNA or gDNA that made up the material.

The table came from immunoSEQ multiplex PCR; TCRdb's copy has only in-frame clones and leaves some out. Counted here are almost 300,000 clones, approximately 89% occurring once; the ten biggest clones make up 11%. This CDR3 has 12 amino acids. Germline CDR1 and CDR2: MNHEY and SMNVEV (reference sequence). J gave up 3 bases and V 7 bases, and 1 base lay outside the gene matches. This sequence originates from a woman under 40 with COVID-19, enrolled during active disease. The rearrangement links TRBV27 to TRBJ2-3, with 7 bases fitting TRBD1. Material: peripheral blood. This CDR3 reads CASKQGTDTQYF. For the CDR3, the DNA is TGTGCCAGCAAACAGGGGACAGATACGCAGTATTTT.